The rows below give T cell receptor beta chains drawn from one sample of a study of blood T cell repertoires in COVID-19. Sequenced by immunoSEQ multiplex PCR; TCRdb stores in-frame clones only, minus some. Among approximately 500,000 clones listed, about 88% were seen once. The sequenced sample consisted of peripheral blood. These TCRs come from a woman between 45 and 60 years old with COVID-19, enrolled during active disease. The CDR3 runs from the conserved cysteine through the conserved F or W. Part of the rows lack a size; the others show once, few, many or a class for expanded clones.

size	J	V	CDR3
.	TRBJ2-7	TRBV11-2	CASSLLGDEQYF
.	TRBJ1-1	TRBV12-3/TRBV12-4	CASTRGMGTVEFF
.	TRBJ2-7	TRBV7-9	CASSLGGPSYEQYF
.	TRBJ2-7	TRBV3-1/TRBV3-2	CASSRQGSYEQYF
.	TRBJ1-1	TRBV5-4	CASSYGGGQGNTEAFF
once	TRBJ1-1	TRBV30	CAWSRGQNTEAFF
few	TRBJ1-5	TRBV9	CASSRTGVQPQHF
.	TRBJ1-2	TRBV19	CASSDRNYGYTF
.	TRBJ2-1	TRBV18	CASSPPGRGLAFNEQFF
.	TRBJ2-1	TRBV14	CASSQSRGAGEQFF
.	TRBJ1-5	TRBV9	CASSFEGERPQHF
once	TRBJ1-2	TRBV6-1	CASSEGQAGNYGYTF
.	TRBJ2-7	TRBV15	CATSVDPGGREQYF
.	TRBJ1-1	TRBV29-1	CSTRSGGEAFF
.	TRBJ1-1	TRBV5-1	CASSWGVNTEAFF
.	TRBJ1-1	TRBV28	CASSLEAPLLNTEAFF
.	TRBJ2-4	TRBV19	CASSIALRDNRDIQYF
.	TRBJ1-1	TRBV5-5	CASSLGSGTEAFF
.	TRBJ1-4	TRBV12-5	CASGSLGGRYNEKLFF
.	TRBJ1-4	TRBV28	CASSLKGSRGYNEKLFF
.	TRBJ1-2	TRBV7-3	CASSLIRDRSRYGYTF
.	TRBJ1-2	TRBV5-1	CASTPPGGYGYTF
.	TRBJ1-1	TRBV5-1	CASREGWGTEAFF
.	TRBJ1-2	TRBV19	CASSIGVGGQTYGYTF
few	TRBJ2-3	TRBV10-3	CATAVGEVLDTDTQYF
once	TRBJ2-3	TRBV6-2/TRBV6-3	CASSSLAGGTDTQYF
.	TRBJ1-1	TRBV11-3	CASSLGDGDTEAFF
.	TRBJ2-7	TRBV14	CASSRVLYEQYF
once	TRBJ1-2	TRBV28	CASSLSGTPNNYGYTF
.	TRBJ2-2	TRBV19	CASSLTGPWTATGELFF
.	TRBJ1-1	TRBV5-1	CASSRGRGQNTEAFF
.	TRBJ1-3	TRBV6-5	CASSQTGGPGNTIYF
.	TRBJ1-2	TRBV28	CASSLGGGHGYTF
.	TRBJ2-2	TRBV6-5	CASRRQTNTGELFF
.	TRBJ1-1	TRBV5-1	CASSLQGASVETEAFF
.	TRBJ2-5	TRBV10-3	CAISEARQKETQYF
.	TRBJ2-5	TRBV2	CASSGLEGETQYF
.	TRBJ2-5	TRBV3-1/TRBV3-2	CASSQVKQVVGTQYF
.	TRBJ1-2	TRBV5-1	CASAPEGFYGYTF
.	TRBJ2-5	TRBV19	CATSLAGGQETQYF
.	TRBJ2-1	TRBV6-6	CASSPRTGGISGNEQFF
.	TRBJ2-5	TRBV7-6	CASSLAWGPEETQYF
.	TRBJ1-1	TRBV14	CASSQDLGGWDGTEAFF
.	TRBJ2-6	TRBV12-5	CASGAGAGANVLTF
.	TRBJ1-4	TRBV19	CASEDRGDEKLFF
.	TRBJ1-1	TRBV5-1	CASSLTGGIMNTEAFF
.	TRBJ1-2	TRBV5-1	CASSLGQGSFDGYTF
.	TRBJ2-3	TRBV2	CASRSGKADTQYF
once	TRBJ1-2	TRBV12-3/TRBV12-4	CASSLQGGGYTF
once	TRBJ1-1	TRBV4-2	CASSQQQAQWTEAFF
.	TRBJ1-1	TRBV11-2	CASSSRQGSTEAFF
.	TRBJ1-5	TRBV19	CASSVSGTGWSNQPQHF
.	TRBJ1-1	TRBV10-1	CASSESRKQAEAFF
once	TRBJ2-3	TRBV11-2	CASSLTAGERTDTQYF
.	TRBJ1-4	TRBV6-1	CASSEAPALPTNEKLFF